The 18 T cell receptor beta chains in this list originate from one sample, sequenced in a study of tumor-infiltrating lymphocytes in primary liver carcinoma. A primer in the constant region served to generate TCR beta cDNA from about 480 ng of total RNA. Three nested multiplex PCR rounds, a slightly modified ARM-PCR method, built the TCR beta libraries. Running around 9 cycles apiece, the first two PCR rounds relied on TRBV1-TRBV30 forward primers together with a C-beta reverse primer. Each CDR3 protein is one row after TCRdb ran MiXCR on the multiplex PCR reads. The data show 99,000 or so distinct CDR3 sequences, with 55% to 70% seen just once and 7.5% to 10% held by the top ten. Co-extraction of RNA and DNA was performed on 20-30 mg of unsorted bulk tissue. The material sequenced was liver tumor tissue from sampling region 5. Subset meaning: tumor region T5, tumor centre. The receptors stem from a woman aged 55-70 years with primary liver carcinoma and hepatitis B virus infection.

This clonotype was seen repeatedly, ten times or more. The V gene is TRBV7-8, the J gene TRBJ2-1; unclear D gene. V lost 5 bases and J lost 6, with 20 bases in between. The germline V gene has CDR1 SGHVS and CDR2 FQNEAQ. This CDR3 has 16 amino acids. CDR3 sequence: CASSNMAPMVANEQFF. CDR3 nucleotide sequence: TGTGCCAGCAGCAACATGGCCCCTATGGTAGCCAATGAGCAGTTCTTC. The full variable domain, its missing parts supplied by reference TRBV7-8 and TRBJ2-1, is GAGVSQSPRYKVAKRGQDVALRCDPISGHVSLFWYQQALGQGPEFLTYFQNEAQLDKSGLPSDRFFAERPEGSVSTLKIQRTQQEDSAVYLCASSNMAPMVANEQFFGPGTRLTVL.

This clonotype was observed at least ten times. The chain recombines TRBV7-8 with TRBJ2-3; 10 bases match TRBD2. The CDR3 has 16 amino acids. Trimming at V came to 4 bases and at J to 3 bases, leaving 7 bases not matched to a gene. Germline V gene data show CDR1 as SGHVS and CDR2 as FQNEAQ. This chain's CDR3 is CASSSRLAGHTDTQYF. The CDR3 DNA follows: TGTGCCAGCAGCTCAAGACTAGCGGGTCATACAGATACGCAGTATTTT.

This clonotype turned up a few times. The chain uses TRBV7-9 and TRBJ2-5, with TRBD2 matching over 9 bases. This CDR3 spans 17 amino acids. V trimming: 3 bases; J trimming: 2 bases; junction bases outside the gene matches: 10. The V gene's germline CDR1 is SEHNR and CDR2 FQNEAQ (reference sequence). The CDR3 region has the DNA TGTGCCAGCAGCTTGGGGCTAGCGGGAAGTCCTCAAGAGACCCAGTACTTC. Its translation: CASSLGLAGSPQETQYF. The entire variable domain, with the rest obtained from reference TRBV7-9 and TRBJ2-5, is as follows: DTGVSQNPRHKITKRGQNVTFRCDPISEHNRLYWYRQTLGQGPEFLTYFQNEAQLEKSRLLSDRFSAERPKGSFSTLEIQRTEQGDSAMYLCASSLGLAGSPQETQYFGPGTRLLVL.

A word on this clonotype: The junction shows a germline mismatch at one end, possibly a read error. The rearrangement joins TRBV6-5 to TRBJ2-1; a possible D gene is TRBD2 (5 bases). The CDR3 loop spans 15 amino acids. In germline, CDR1 is MNHEY, CDR2 SVGAGI. CDR3 in DNA: TGTACCAGCGGTTACTCGCCCTCTACCTACAATGAGCAGTTCTTC. Protein sequence: CTSGYSPSTYNEQFF.

The chain couples TRBV30 to TRBJ1-2, with 9 positions matching TRBD1. CDR1 is GTSNPN, CDR2 SVGIG, per germline (reference sequence). The CDR3 runs 15 residues. Trimming cost V 4 bases and J 6 bases; bases outside gene matches: 12. This CDR3 is CAWNPFGTGYNGYTF. CDR3 DNA sequence: TGTGCCTGGAACCCCTTTGGGACAGGGTACAATGGCTACACCTTC.

With regard to this clonotype: The conserved phenylalanine or tryptophan normally closing the CDR3 is absent here, so this likely arose from a read error. V usage is TRBV6-5 and J usage is TRBJ2-7; D is ambiguous. The germline V gene encodes CDR1 MNHEY and CDR2 SVGAGI. The CDR3 is 15 amino acids. The CDR3 spells CASSFRQAPPYKQYL. For the CDR3, the DNA is TGTGCCAGCAGCTTTCGACAAGCACCCCCCTACAAGCAGTACTTA.

There are a few counts of this clonotype. This rearrangement joins TRBV28 to TRBJ2-7, with D possibly TRBD1 on 5 matching bases. Germline CDR1 and CDR2: MDHEN and SYDVKM. With 5 bases removed from V and 6 bases from J, the gap between germline ends came to 8 bases. The CDR3 spans 11 residues. The CDR3, as DNA: TGTGCCAGCAGTGCCAGGGTCGAGCAGTACTTC. As protein: CASSARVEQYF.

As to this clonotype: A much more abundant neighbour one base away suggests this may be a read error. The V and J genes are TRBV12-3 or TRBV12-4 and TRBJ2-7, with D uncertain. Trimming took 5 bases from V and 3 from J, leaving 20 bases between them. This CDR3 comprises 16 residues. The CDR3 here is CASSVDIPAVSYEQYF. For the CDR3, the DNA is TGTGCCAGCAGTGTAGACATTCCAGCTGTCAGCTACGAGCAGTACTTC.

CDR3 protein: CASSQGQMNTETFF. DNA for the CDR3: TGTGCCAGCAGCCAAGGGCAAATGAACACTGAGACTTTCTTT. The chain is built from TRBV4-2 and TRBJ1-1; no definite D call. In germline, CDR1 is LGHNA, CDR2 YNFKEQ. Trimming cost V 1 base and J 12 bases, with 18 bases left between them. The CDR3 covers 14 residues.

In the case of this clonotype: One end of the junction fails to match germline, which may point to a read error. The DNA of the CDR3 is TGTGTCAGCAGAGGCAGTCGTGCCAGCTCCTACGAGCAGTACTTC. This codes for CVSRGSRASSYEQYF. J is TRBJ2-7 and V is TRBV6-1, with unresolved D. This CDR3 comprises 15 residues. Germline assignment: CDR1 MNHNS and CDR2 SASEGT.

This clonotype has a single count. At one end the junction does not follow the germline gene, possibly because of a read error. The J gene is TRBJ2-7, the V gene TRBV10-3; 9 bases are shared with TRBD1. CDR1 is ENHRY and CDR2 is SYGVKD in the germline V gene. The CDR3 is made up of 14 amino acids. The CDR3 DNA reads as TGTCCCATTAGGGCGGCGGACAGGGGCTACGAGCAGTACTTC. It is translated as CPIRAADRGYEQYF.

V gene TRBV12-3 or TRBV12-4 combines with J gene TRBJ2-5; D unclear. The CDR3 totals 13 residues. Trimming stripped 9 bases from V and 7 bases from J, with 18 bases between. As DNA, the CDR3 is TGTGCCAGTAGTACCGCGACATTCGGGACCCAGTACTTC. Its translation: CASSTATFGTQYF.

A word on this clonotype: One end of the junction is discordant with germline, which a read error may explain. This chain joins TRBV7-9 and TRBJ2-6; 9 positions match TRBD2. This CDR3 has 19 residues. Germline values: CDR1 SEHNR, CDR2 FQNEAQ (reference sequence). The CDR3 DNA follows: TGTGCCAGCAGCCGCTATGTCCTAGCGGGGAAGACTGGGGCCAACGTCCTGGCTTTC. Translating gives CASSRYVLAGKTGANVLAF.

V is TRBV12-3 or TRBV12-4 and J is TRBJ2-7, with TRBD2 matching over 7 bases. The CDR3 runs to 15 residues. Trimming cost V 6 bases and J 4 bases; bases outside gene matches: 12. Written as DNA, the CDR3 is TGTGCCAGCAGCCAAGAAACGGGAGGTCTGTACGAGCAGTACTTC. It yields the protein CASSQETGGLYEQYF.

Comments on this clonotype: An end of the junction does not agree with germline; a read error may underlie this. CDR3 bases: TGCGCCAGCAGCTCGTCCTCCAGCGGCCGGAACGCCGGGGAGCTGTTTTTT. This encodes CASSSSSSGRNAGELFF. The chain employs TRBV5-1 and TRBJ2-2; perhaps TRBD2 as D (5 bases). CDR1 and CDR2 from the germline V gene are SGHRS and YFSETQ. The CDR3 sequence is 17 residues long.

At least ten counts were recorded for this clonotype. The J gene is TRBJ2-3, the V gene TRBV6-4; 8 bases match TRBD2. V lost 4 bases to trimming and J lost 3 bases; unmatched junction nucleotides: 6. The length of the CDR3 is 15 residues. Germline CDR1 MRHNA, CDR2 SNTAGT. CDR3 residues: CASSASPSGTDTQYF. Written as DNA, the CDR3 is TGTGCCAGCAGTGCCTCGCCTAGCGGGACAGATACGCAGTATTTT.

Comment on this clonotype: This may be a read error: a much more frequent sequence differs by one nucleotide. V gene TRBV10-1 combines with J gene TRBJ2-3; maybe TRBD2 (6 bases). CDR3 length: 13 residues. The germline gives CDR1 WNHNN, CDR2 SYGVQD (reference sequence). The CDR3 is CARMTSRTDMQYF. In DNA form, the CDR3 reads TGCGCCAGAATGACTAGTCGCACAGATATGCAGTATTTT.

A remark on this clonotype: This sequence may be a read error, since a much larger clone differs from it by one base. The chain carries TRBV5-4 and TRBJ2-1; D gene unclear. V lost 5 bases, J lost 3 bases, and 3 bases lay in between. The CDR3 loop spans 11 amino acids. The germline V gene encodes CDR1 SGHNT and CDR2 YYREEE (reference sequence). The DNA for the CDR3 is TGTGCCAGCAGAGTCTACAATGAGCAGTTCTTC. This gives the protein CASRVYNEQFF. The whole variable domain, remainder taken from reference TRBV5-4 and TRBJ2-1, is ETGVTQSPTHLIKTRGQQVTLRCSSQSGHNTVSWYQQALGQGPQFIFQYYREEENGRGNFPPRFSGLQFPNYSSELNVNALELDDSALYLCASRVYNEQFFGPGTRLTVL.